Listed here are 4 T cell receptor beta chains from one sample, sequenced in a study of cytomegalovirus exposure and HLA in healthy donors. The study ran its PCR with 60 Vbeta and 13 Jbeta primers. Using immunoSEQ multiplex PCR, the repertoire was profiled, and TCRdb retains in-frame clones only, with some absent. The table has about 170,000 clones, under 80% seen once. The sample was PBMCs. The receptors come from a man in his forties in good health and CMV-seronegative.

The chain is built from TRBV5-6 and TRBJ2-7; the match to TRBD2 covers 11 bases. The V segment lost 3 bases and the J segment 4 bases; nucleotides outside the gene matches: 9. The CDR3 runs 16 residues. In germline, CDR1 is SGHDT, CDR2 YYEEEE. CDR3 DNA sequence: TGTGCCAGCAGCTCCCTTAGCGGGGGGGTGGTTTACGAGCAGTACTTC. Translated: CASSSLSGGVVYEQYF. Supplemented by reference TRBV5-6 and TRBJ2-7, the full variable domain reads DAGVTQSPTHLIKTRGQQVTLRCSPKSGHDTVSWYQQALGQGPQFIFQYYEEEERQRGNFPDRFSGHQFPNYSSELNVNALLLGDSALYLCASSSLSGGVVYEQYFGPGTRLTVT.

This chain links TRBV30 with TRBJ2-7; 15 positions agree with TRBD2. V dropped 8 bases and J dropped 2; count of bases not matched to a gene: 4. Germline values: CDR1 GTSNPN, CDR2 SVGIG (reference sequence). This CDR3 comprises 14 residues. CDR3 residues: CALGTSGRTYEQYF. CDR3 sequence (DNA): TGTGCCCTAGGGACTAGCGGGAGGACCTACGAGCAGTACTTC.

In its sample, this clone was seen once. The chain recombines TRBV6-6 with TRBJ1-1, with D perhaps matching TRBD1 (6 bases). Trimming took 6 bases from V and 1 from J, leaving 9 bases between them. The CDR3 has 13 amino acids. Germline V lookup: CDR1 MNHNY, CDR2 SVGAGI (reference sequence). The CDR3 reads CASSRTENTEAFF. The CDR3 DNA reads as TGTGCCAGCAGCAGGACAGAGAACACTGAAGCTTTCTTT.

This chain links TRBV18 with TRBJ2-3, with 7 bases aligning to TRBD1. Germline assignment: CDR1 KGHSH and CDR2 LQKENI. This CDR3 is 14 amino acids long. J was trimmed by 4 bases and V by 3 bases; bases with no gene match: 4. The CDR3: CASSPRQGADTQYF. In DNA, the CDR3 is TGTGCCAGCTCACCCCGTCAGGGGGCAGATACGCAGTATTTT.